This TCR beta chain originates from a study of CXCR3-negative and CXCR3-positive naive CD8 T cells. Study observations and caveats: Memory CD8+ cells showed much lower diversity, while both naive subsets displayed comparably high diversity. Naive cells with CXCR3 showed TRB CDR3s that were more hydrophobic than those in CXCR3-negative naive cells. With respect to TRBV-TRBJ usage, naive CXCR3-negative and CXCR3-positive cells were similar; memory differed.

With regard to this clonotype: What it binds is unknown.

Each CD8+ T cell subset was flow-sorted in triplicate. Every sort contained 250,000 to 300,000 cells. Naive CD8+ T cells were CD45RO-CCR7+CD27+CD95-. UMI-labeled TRB cDNA libraries were prepared by 5' RACE. From the 5' RACE reads, TCRdb lists one entry per CDR3 protein and no DNA. The sample data list some 99,000 distinct CDR3 sequences. Germline CDR1 reads SGHTA; CDR2 reads FQGTGA. The CDR3 contains 17 residues. Specimen: naive CXCR3+ CD8+ T cells from blood. Regarding subset: CD45RO-CCR7+CD27+CD95- naive CD8+ T cells expressing CXCR3 (TNR3+). This clonotype was sampled from a human donor in good health. Some clones in this sample may be carry-over from other donors' samples. The chain uses TRBV7-3 and TRBJ2-2; TCRdb selects TRBD1, and the lack of DNA leaves this call unchecked. Here the CDR3 reads CASSLRFSGGPGGELFF.